A single sample gave rise to the 24 T cell receptor beta chains below, sequenced in a study of blood T cell repertoires in COVID-19. Sequencing was performed with immunoSEQ multiplex PCR; in TCRdb, only in-frame clones are kept and a portion is missing. In the table there are around 330,000 clones, 75% to 90% of which are singletons. The sequencing sample was made of PBMCs or T cells enriched from blood (not recorded which). The origin of the receptors is a man aged 55 to 70 who had recovered from COVID-19.

This chain joins TRBV19 and TRBJ1-2; 11 bases line up with TRBD1. Trimming cost V 4 bases and J 8 bases; bases outside gene matches: 6. The CDR3 loop spans 14 amino acids. The germline V gene has CDR1 LNHDA and CDR2 SQIVND (reference sequence). In nucleotides, the CDR3 is TGTGCCAGTAGTACCGGACAGGGGGCGCAAGGCTACACCTTC. This encodes CASSTGQGAQGYTF.

The rearrangement links TRBV2 to TRBJ1-2, with 9 bases fitting TRBD1. J was trimmed by 4 bases and V by 5 bases; bases with no gene match: 11. Germline assignment: CDR1 SNHLY and CDR2 FYNNEI. The CDR3 sequence is 16 residues long. The CDR3, as DNA: TGTGCCAGCAGTCAACGGACAGGGGCGATTACCTATGGCTACACCTTC. It codes for CASSQRTGAITYGYTF.

This chain links TRBV7-2 with TRBJ1-1; perhaps TRBD1 as D (6 bases). V shed 5 bases and J shed 0 bases, with 13 bases lying between them. The germline gives CDR1 SGHTA, CDR2 FQGNSA. CDR3 length equals 15 residues. CDR3 residues: CASSTQGIMNTEAFF. The CDR3 DNA sequence: TGTGCCAGCAGCACACAGGGTATCATGAACACTGAAGCTTTCTTT.

The CDR3 nucleotides are TGTGCCAGCAGCCGCGGACTAGCGGGCTCCTATTATGAGCAGTTCTTC. Translating gives CASSRGLAGSYYEQFF. The chain has TRBV7-8 and TRBJ2-1, with 11 bases aligning to TRBD2. Germline V lookup: CDR1 SGHVS, CDR2 FQNEAQ. V lost 5 bases to trimming and J lost 8 bases; unmatched junction nucleotides: 11. The CDR3 covers 16 residues.

The chain uses TRBV19 and TRBJ1-5, with 7 bases matching TRBD1. The germline CDR1 and CDR2 sequences are LNHDA and SQIVND (reference sequence). This CDR3 has 16 residues. V was clipped by 9 bases and J by 4 bases; unmatched bases: 15. CDR3 protein: CARDLRQGIANQPQHF. The CDR3 region has the DNA TGTGCCAGGGACCTTCGACAGGGAATAGCAAATCAGCCCCAGCATTTT.

V usage is TRBV24-1 and J usage is TRBJ2-6; 7 bases are a match to TRBD1. CDR3 length: 16 residues. The V gene's germline CDR1 is KGHDR and CDR2 SFDVKD. V was pared by 5 bases and J by 4 bases, with 7 bases of the junction left unmatched. The DNA of the CDR3 is TGTGCCACCAGTGCCCGACAGGGATCAGGGGCCAACGTCCTGACTTTC. Protein sequence: CATSARQGSGANVLTF.

V usage is TRBV28 and J usage is TRBJ1-5; a weak D match, TRBD1 (6 bases). V lost 6 bases and J lost 0, with 12 bases in between. The CDR3 has 15 amino acids. Germline V gene sequence: CDR1 MDHEN, CDR2 SYDVKM. Written as DNA, the CDR3 is TGTGCCAGCAGAACCGGGACAAATAGCAATCAGCCCCAGCATTTT. This gives the protein CASRTGTNSNQPQHF.

About this clone itself: At one of its ends the junction is not consistent with the germline gene, which may arise from a read error. V gene TRBV7-2 combines with J gene TRBJ2-3; maybe TRBD2 (6 bases). This CDR3 has 13 amino acids. Germline V CDR1 and CDR2: SGHTA, FQGNSA. CDR3 DNA: TGTGCCAGCAGCCTAGCGTACACAGATACGCAGTATTTT. It yields the protein CASSLAYTDTQYF.

This chain links TRBV6-4 with TRBJ1-2; D is unclear. CDR3 length: 16 residues. The germline V gene has CDR1 MRHNA and CDR2 SNTAGT. V dropped 4 bases and J dropped 2 bases, with 17 bases sitting between them. In DNA, the CDR3 is TGTGCCAGCAGTGGTAAACTAGGGAATCGGAACTATGGCTACACCTTC. It specifies CASSGKLGNRNYGYTF.

The CDR3: CASSSGLGQGYGYTF. The DNA of the CDR3 is TGTGCCAGCAGCTCTGGACTCGGACAGGGTTATGGCTACACCTTC. The chain employs TRBV6-6 and TRBJ1-2; 8 positions match TRBD1. CDR1 and CDR2 from the germline V gene are MNHNY and SVGAGI (reference sequence). Trimming removed 6 bases from V and 5 bases from J; junction bases left unmatched: 11. This CDR3 has 15 amino acids.

Only one count was recorded for this clone. The rearrangement links TRBV10-3 to TRBJ2-7; TRBD2 aligns across 9 bases. Per germline, CDR1 ENHRY and CDR2 SYGVKD. The CDR3 spans 16 residues. Germline trimming cut 2 bases from V and 4 bases from J; bases unmatched to any gene: 9. The CDR3 coding sequence is TGTGCCATCAGTGAGGGGTTTAGCGGGAGTTCGTACGAGCAGTACTTC. It is translated as CAISEGFSGSSYEQYF.

This clone was found once. The genes are TRBV7-2 and TRBJ1-5; D call uncertain. CDR3 size: 16 residues. CDR1 SGHTA and CDR2 FQGNSA come from the germline V gene. V was trimmed by 5 bases and J by 4 bases, leaving 18 bases between them. The DNA for the CDR3 is TGTGCCAGCAGCCAAGAACCGGGAGCTATGAATCAGCCCCAGCATTTT. It translates to CASSQEPGAMNQPQHF.

The V and J genes are TRBV7-2 and TRBJ2-1; possibly TRBD1 for D (6 bases). Germline V gene data show CDR1 as SGHTA and CDR2 as FQGNSA. V was pared by 3 bases and J by 6 bases, with 15 bases between. CDR3 length: 15 residues. CDR3 coding DNA: TGTGCCAGCAGCTTCCTGGACAGTGTGGGCAATGAGCAGTTCTTC. It translates to CASSFLDSVGNEQFF. Combining the CDR3 with reference TRBV7-2 and TRBJ2-1 gives the whole variable domain GAGVSQSPSNKVTEKGKDVELRCDPISGHTALYWYRQSLGQGLEFLIYFQGNSAPDKSGLPSDRFSAERTGGSVSTLTIQRTQQEDSAVYLCASSFLDSVGNEQFFGPGTRLTVL.

This chain joins TRBV6-2 or TRBV6-3 and TRBJ2-7; tentative D call: TRBD1 (6 bases). Germline assignment: CDR1 MNHEY and CDR2 SVGEGT. This CDR3 is 15 amino acids long. V dropped 4 bases and J dropped 5 bases, with 18 bases sitting between them. This chain's CDR3 is CASSWASTGRDEQYF. CDR3 DNA: TGTGCCAGCAGTTGGGCCTCGACAGGCCGAGACGAGCAGTACTTC.

In this sample, this clone turned up once. This chain links TRBV9 with TRBJ1-5; 7 nucleotides match TRBD1. Germline V gene data show CDR1 as SGDLS and CDR2 as YYNGEE. CDR3 size: 14 residues. V was pared by 4 bases and J by 5 bases, with 6 bases of the junction left unmatched. CDR3 amino acids: CASSPGGLDQPQHF. Here the CDR3 DNA reads TGTGCCAGCAGCCCAGGGGGGTTGGATCAGCCCCAGCATTTT.

The gene calls are TRBV11-2 and TRBJ1-6; the D is unclear. This CDR3 is 15 amino acids long. Trimming cost V 5 bases and J 4 bases, with 12 bases left between them. The germline CDR1 and CDR2 sequences are SGHAT and FQNNGV. CDR3 region: CASSPSGSYNSPLHF. The CDR3 coding sequence is TGTGCCAGCAGCCCTAGCGGGAGTTATAATTCACCCCTCCACTTT.

The chain joins TRBV28 to TRBJ2-2, with 9 bases fitting TRBD1. V was pared by 4 bases and J by 4 bases, with 7 bases of the junction left unmatched. The CDR3 totals 16 residues. Germline V gene data show CDR1 as MDHEN and CDR2 as SYDVKM. CDR3 residues: CASSSPGQGGTGELFF. Here the CDR3 DNA reads TGTGCCAGCAGTTCTCCGGGACAGGGTGGCACCGGGGAGCTGTTTTTT.

The chain joins TRBV7-3 to TRBJ2-3, with 7 bases matching TRBD2. V was clipped by 5 bases and J by 4 bases; unmatched bases: 12. The CDR3 is 16 residues long. The germline gives CDR1 SGHTA, CDR2 FQGTGA. CDR3 bases: TGTGCCAGCAGCCCTACGACTAGCTCCTATCCAGATACGCAGTATTTT. Translating gives CASSPTTSSYPDTQYF.

The V call is TRBV28, the J call TRBJ2-2; perhaps TRBD2 as D (5 bases). V was pared by 4 bases and J by 6 bases, with 15 bases between. The CDR3 has 15 residues. Germline-derived CDR1 and CDR2 are MDHEN and SYDVKM. This chain's CDR3 is CASSSDGEIPGELFF. In DNA, the CDR3 is TGTGCCAGCAGTTCAGACGGGGAGATCCCCGGGGAGCTGTTTTTT.

V is TRBV27 and J is TRBJ2-1; 16 bases are a match to TRBD2. J was trimmed by 9 bases and V by 3 bases; bases with no gene match: 23. The germline gives CDR1 MNHEY, CDR2 SMNVEV (reference sequence). This CDR3 has 22 amino acids. In nucleotides, the CDR3 is TGTGCCAGCAGTTTTCCGGGACAGGGGACTAGCGGGAGGGCCGGACGGTTTTTTGAGCAGTTCTTC. This codes for CASSFPGQGTSGRAGRFFEQFF.

The chain employs TRBV5-1 and TRBJ2-1, with D possibly TRBD1 on 5 matching bases. This CDR3 spans 14 amino acids. Between the trimmed V and J ends, which lost 2 bases and 8 bases, there was a span of 14 bases. Germline V gene data show CDR1 as SGHRS and CDR2 as YFSETQ. CDR3 sequence (DNA): TGCGCCAGCAGCTTTACCAACAGGCCCGATGAGCAGTTCTTC. This gives the protein CASSFTNRPDEQFF. The entire variable domain, with the rest obtained from reference TRBV5-1 and TRBJ2-1, is as follows: KAGVTQTPRYLIKTRGQQVTLSCSPISGHRSVSWYQQTPGQGLQFLFEYFSETQRNKGNFPGRFSGRQFSNSRSEMNVSTLELGDSALYLCASSFTNRPDEQFFGPGTRLTVL.

This clone was observed once. CDR3 amino acids: CASSMPREETQYF. The CDR3 nucleotides are TGTGCCAGTAGTATGCCGAGGGAAGAGACCCAGTACTTC. The V call is TRBV19, the J call TRBJ2-5, with D maybe TRBD2 (5 bases). CDR1 is LNHDA, CDR2 SQIVND, per germline (reference sequence). The CDR3 spans 13 residues. With 3 bases removed from V and 3 bases from J, the gap between germline ends came to 8 bases. Full variable domain (rest looked up from reference TRBV19 and TRBJ2-5): DGGITQSPKYLFRKEGQNVTLSCEQNLNHDAMYWYRQDPGQGLRLIYYSQIVNDFQKGDIAEGYSVSREKKESFPLTVTSAQKNPTAFYLCASSMPREETQYFGPGTRLLVL.

This clone has just one count. The gene calls are TRBV7-9 and TRBJ2-3, with 12 bases identical to TRBD2. The CDR3 has 16 residues. Germline V gene data show CDR1 as SEHNR and CDR2 as FQNEAQ (reference sequence). Trimming removed 1 base from V and 5 bases from J; junction bases left unmatched: 4. CDR3 nucleotides: TGTGCCAGCAGCTTAGGACTAGCGGGAGCGATAGATACGCAGTATTTT. Its translation: CASSLGLAGAIDTQYF.

The V gene is TRBV29-1, the J gene TRBJ2-7, with a possible D match to TRBD2 (5 bases). The CDR3 runs 12 residues. Trimming removed 6 bases from V and 7 bases from J, with 16 bases in between. The germline CDR1 and CDR2 sequences are SQVTM and ANQGSEA. As DNA, the CDR3 is TGCAGCGTAGGTCGGGGTTCGAGTGAGCAGTACTTC. Protein product: CSVGRGSSEQYF.